The 5 T cell receptor beta chains given below trace back to one sample, sequenced in a study of shared clonotypes between healthy human individuals. Sequencing was performed with immunoSEQ multiplex PCR; in TCRdb, only in-frame clones are kept and a portion is missing. The sample holds a few million clones, 90% to 96% seen once. Sequencing was done on a sample of naive CD4+ T cells sorted from blood. Subset: CD45RA+ positively selected. These TCRs come from a man younger than 35 in good health.

The chain couples TRBV30 to TRBJ2-1, with a tentative D call TRBD2 (5 bases). V lost 5 bases, J lost 0 bases, and 11 bases lay in between. The CDR3 is made up of 14 amino acids. The V gene's germline CDR1 is GTSNPN and CDR2 SVGIG (reference sequence). The CDR3 region is CAWGLSSSYNEQFF. The CDR3 coding sequence is TGTGCCTGGGGACTGTCGAGCTCCTACAATGAGCAGTTCTTC.

The V and J genes are TRBV30 and TRBJ2-3; D is perhaps TRBD1 (6 bases). In germline, CDR1 is GTSNPN, CDR2 SVGIG (reference sequence). The CDR3 loop spans 15 amino acids. Trimming stripped 0 bases from V and 1 base from J, with 11 bases between. CDR3 loop: CAWSVVGAGTDTQYF. The CDR3 region has the DNA TGTGCCTGGAGTGTAGTGGGGGCCGGCACAGATACGCAGTATTTT.

This chain links TRBV5-6 with TRBJ1-1; TRBD1 might be the D (5 bases). The V and J ends lost 4 bases and 4 bases respectively, with 20 bases between them. This CDR3 is built from 16 residues. Germline CDR1 and CDR2: SGHDT and YYEEEE. DNA of the CDR3: TGTGCCAGCAGCGAATTCCCTCCAGGGAGTTTCACTGAAGCTTTCTTT. Encoded protein: CASSEFPPGSFTEAFF.

The J gene is TRBJ1-2, the V gene TRBV7-8; perhaps TRBD1 as D (6 bases). CDR3 size: 15 residues. The germline gives CDR1 SGHVS, CDR2 FQNEAQ. Trimming pared 5 bases from V and 4 bases from J, leaving 17 bases between. The CDR3 is CASSPTETGLYGYTF. Here the CDR3 DNA reads TGTGCCAGCAGCCCGACGGAGACAGGCCTCTATGGCTACACCTTC. Looking up the rest from reference TRBV7-8 and TRBJ1-2 gives the full variable domain: GAGVSQSPRYKVAKRGQDVALRCDPISGHVSLFWYQQALGQGPEFLTYFQNEAQLDKSGLPSDRFFAERPEGSVSTLKIQRTQQEDSAVYLCASSPTETGLYGYTFGSGTRLTVV.

V is TRBV4-3 and J is TRBJ2-1; D gene ambiguous. Germline V CDR1 and CDR2: LGHNA, YSLEER. Between the trimmed V and J ends, which lost 0 bases and 2 bases, there was a span of 14 bases. The CDR3 consists of 17 residues. The CDR3 DNA reads TGCGCCAGCAGCCAAGACCAAGGCGCGACCACCTACAATGAGCAGTTCTTC. Translating gives CASSQDQGATTYNEQFF.